The sequence of this TCR beta chain was determined in a study of shared clonotypes between healthy human individuals. Concerning this clone: Its antigen is still unknown.

Terminally differentiated effector memory CD45RA+ cells were excluded by CCR7 positive selection of CD45RO-negative cells. Healthy adults negative for HIV, lacking recent acute infections or vaccinations, served as donors. The repertoire was sequenced with immunoSEQ multiplex PCR; TCRdb's copy has only in-frame clones and lacks some. The data contain roughly 810,000 clones, 96% of them singletons. Study-wide results and limits: Sequencing depth was expected to influence donor clonotype sharing.

V was shortened by 5 bases and J by 6 bases, with 16 bases between the two germline ends. Germline V lookup: CDR1 SEHNR, CDR2 FQNEAQ (reference sequence). The CDR3 spans 14 residues. This chain connects TRBV7-9 to TRBJ1-1; TRBD1 might be the D (6 bases). Sequencing was performed on naive CD8+ T cells sorted from blood. This receptor was identified in a man under 40 in good health. The CDR3 is CASSPNRVYAEAFF. Here the CDR3 DNA reads TGTGCCAGCAGCCCCAACAGGGTTTACGCTGAAGCTTTCTTT.